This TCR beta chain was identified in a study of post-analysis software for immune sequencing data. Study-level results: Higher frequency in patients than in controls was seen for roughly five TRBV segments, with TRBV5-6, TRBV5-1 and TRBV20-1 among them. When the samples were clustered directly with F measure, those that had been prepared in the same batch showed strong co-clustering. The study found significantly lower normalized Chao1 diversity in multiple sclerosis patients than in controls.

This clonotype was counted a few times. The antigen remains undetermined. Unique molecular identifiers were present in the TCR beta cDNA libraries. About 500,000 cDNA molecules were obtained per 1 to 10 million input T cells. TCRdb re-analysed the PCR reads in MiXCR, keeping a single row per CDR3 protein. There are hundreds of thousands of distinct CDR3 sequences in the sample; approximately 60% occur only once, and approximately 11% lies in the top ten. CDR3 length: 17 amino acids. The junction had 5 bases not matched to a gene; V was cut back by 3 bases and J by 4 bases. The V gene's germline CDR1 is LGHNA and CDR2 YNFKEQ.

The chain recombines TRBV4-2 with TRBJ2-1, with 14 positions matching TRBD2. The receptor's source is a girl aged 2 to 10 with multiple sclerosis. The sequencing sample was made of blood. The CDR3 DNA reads TGTGCCAGCAGCCAGGGACTAGCGGGAGCCACATACAATGAGCAGTTCTTC. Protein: CASSQGLAGATYNEQFF.